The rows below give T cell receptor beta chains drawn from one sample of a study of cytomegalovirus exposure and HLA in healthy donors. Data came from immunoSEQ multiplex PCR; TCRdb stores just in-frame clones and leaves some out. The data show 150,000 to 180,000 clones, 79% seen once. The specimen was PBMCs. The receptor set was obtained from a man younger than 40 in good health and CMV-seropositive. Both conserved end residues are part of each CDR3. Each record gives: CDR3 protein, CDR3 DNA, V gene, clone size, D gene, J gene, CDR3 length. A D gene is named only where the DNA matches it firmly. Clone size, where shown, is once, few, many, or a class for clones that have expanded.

CASSIGQGAVNEQFF,TGTGCCAGTAGTATCGGGCAGGGGGCGGTTAATGAGCAGTTCTTC,TRBV19,-,TRBD1,TRBJ2-1,15
CASSPTGVNTEAFF,TGTGCCAGCAGCCCCACAGGTGTGAACACTGAAGCTTTCTTT,TRBV9,once,-,TRBJ1-1,14
CASGLVREEAFF,TGTGCTAGTGGTTTGGTACGTGAGGAAGCTTTCTTT,TRBV12-5,-,-,TRBJ1-1,12
CASNPDGTYEQYF,TGTGCCAGTAATCCGGACGGGACCTACGAGCAGTACTTC,TRBV19,-,-,TRBJ2-7,13
CASSLGGFAGNPTDTQYF,TGTGCCAGCAGCCTTGGAGGTTTCGCGGGGAACCCCACAGATACGCAGTATTTT,TRBV5-5,-,-,TRBJ2-3,18
CASTDNTDTQYF,TGTGCCAGCACGGACAACACAGATACGCAGTATTTT,TRBV5-4,-,-,TRBJ2-3,12
CASSLSDGSPDGYTF,TGTGCCAGCAGCTTGAGCGACGGAAGCCCGGATGGCTACACCTTC,TRBV5-6,once,-,TRBJ1-2,15
CATSGLGGRELFF,TGTGCCACCAGCGGCCTAGGGGGTCGGGAGCTGTTTTTT,TRBV15,few,-,TRBJ2-2,13
CASSLGEGGITDTQYF,TGCGCCAGCAGCTTGGGGGAGGGAGGGATCACAGATACGCAGTATTTT,TRBV5-1,few,TRBD2,TRBJ2-3,16
CASSSGLSYEQYF,TGTGCCAGCAGCTCCGGACTTTCCTACGAGCAGTACTTC,TRBV7-9,-,-,TRBJ2-7,13
CAWSVGGGGTYEQYF,TGTGCCTGGAGTGTAGGGGGCGGGGGGACCTACGAGCAGTACTTC,TRBV30,-,-,TRBJ2-7,15
CSAITSGRNEQYF,TGCAGCGCTATAACTAGCGGGAGAAACGAGCAGTACTTC,TRBV29-1,-,TRBD2,TRBJ2-7,13
CASSDSDRGSMEQFF,TGTGCCAGCAGTGACTCGGACAGGGGATCGATGGAGCAGTTCTTC,TRBV2,-,TRBD1,TRBJ2-1,15
CACRTSGGQETQYF,TGTGCCTGTAGGACTAGCGGGGGTCAAGAGACCCAGTACTTC,TRBV30,-,TRBD2,TRBJ2-5,14
CASSQRGDSGANVLTF,TGCGCCAGCAGCCAGCGGGGTGACTCTGGGGCCAACGTCCTGACTTTC,TRBV4-1,-,-,TRBJ2-6,16
CASSFRRGGPYTQYF,TGTGCCAGCAGCTTCCGGCGGGGGGGCCCATATACGCAGTATTTT,TRBV7-2,-,TRBD2,TRBJ2-3,15
CASRVAGDLTSPLHF,TGTGCCAGCAGGGTGGCAGGGGATCTCACTTCACCCCTCCACTTT,TRBV5-6,-,-,TRBJ1-6,15
CASSLQGAANTEAFF,TGCGCCAGCAGCTTGCAGGGGGCCGCGAACACTGAAGCTTTCTTT,TRBV5-1,-,TRBD1,TRBJ1-1,15
CASSPDRRTSGRF,TGTGCCAGCAGCCCCGACAGGCGGACTAGCGGGAGGTTT,TRBV4-2,-,TRBD2,TRBJ2-3,13
CASSLDATGETQYF,TGCGCCAGCAGCTTGGACGCGACTGGAGAGACCCAGTACTTC,TRBV5-1,-,-,TRBJ2-5,14
CASSPGTAYGYTF,TGTGCCAGCAGCCCCGGGACAGCCTATGGCTACACCTTC,TRBV11-2,-,TRBD1,TRBJ1-2,13
CASSSDFYNEQFF,TGTGCCAGCAGCTCGGACTTTTACAATGAGCAGTTCTTC,TRBV7-9,-,-,TRBJ2-1,13
CASSPVGGRTEAFF,TGTGCCAGCAGTCCAGTAGGAGGGAGGACTGAAGCTTTCTTT,TRBV9,-,-,TRBJ1-1,14
CASSVEPGGNTEAFF,TGTGCCAGCAGCGTAGAGCCGGGGGGGAACACTGAAGCTTTCTTT,TRBV9,-,-,TRBJ1-1,15
CASSRQPDSGNTIYF,TGTGCCAGCAGTCGACAGCCGGACTCTGGAAACACCATATATTTT,TRBV28,-,-,TRBJ1-3,15